This T cell receptor beta chain came from a study of blood T cell repertoires in COVID-19. Study context: The United States, Italy and Spain were the sources of the acute and convalescent COVID-19 samples. The analysed material was cDNA or gDNA that came from T cells, B-cell-depleted T cells, or PBMCs.

The V gene end was trimmed by 0 bases and the J gene end by 4 bases; junction bases not matched to a gene: 10. The germline CDR1 and CDR2 sequences are SGHVT and SQSDAQ. The CDR3 is 18 amino acids. Authors' data handling: Estimated nucleated cell counts came from reference gene primer amplification. Sequenced by immunoSEQ multiplex PCR; TCRdb stores in-frame clones only, minus some. D and trimming were read from the DNA, whereas the V and J calls and clone size are those reported in that table. This sample carries 150,000 to 200,000 clones, 88% of them seen once, and the ten largest clones take 20% to 30%.

The sequenced sample consisted of peripheral blood. This chain connects TRBV7-4 to TRBJ1-4; the match to TRBD1 covers 8 bases. The receptor comes from a man aged 60 to 69 with acute or convalescent COVID-19. CDR3 sequence reads: CASSLASFWDRLNEKLFF. In DNA form, the CDR3 reads TGTGCCAGCAGCTTAGCCTCATTTTGGGACAGGCTTAATGAAAAACTGTTTTTT.